Sequencing of this T cell receptor beta chain was carried out in a study of shared clonotypes between healthy human individuals (dated by TCRdb to between 2020 and 2021). In terms of the full investigation: A few men and two women, aged 18 to 49 years, made up the cohort. Per donor, three plates each were used for CD4 naive and CD4 memory, two for CD8 naive, and one for CD8 memory. Each donor's leukapheresis produced roughly between roughly 0.85 and 9.5 billion PBMCs. Different laboratories and diverse techniques were used to prepare libraries and sequence TCR repertoires, to increase sequencing depth and limit assay-specific biases. To estimate repertoire size and how much clonotype sharing occurs between individuals, the study deeply sequenced the blood TCR repertoires of about five healthy adults.

From its cysteine to its phenylalanine, the CDR3 spans 14 amino acids. The DNA shown is the 42-base CDR3, in frame from base 1. The germline V gene specifies SGHRS as CDR1 and YFSETQ as CDR2. As regards this clone: The target of this receptor is not known. No clone much larger than this one lies a single base away; base qualities are absent.

What the work shows at the level of the full study, not this receptor alone: Pairwise subsampling led to the expectation that sequencing depth would affect the degree of clonotype sharing among donors. Sampling was restricted to blood, and TCR repertoires in tissue are likely to differ from TCR repertoires in blood. Naive subsets generally had larger estimated clonotype richness than memory subsets. Compared with non-shared clonotypes, clonotypes shared by all four sorted-subset donors had higher generation probabilities. Because the study included a small number of donors, the genetic and exposure-history diversity represented was limited. Across a few donors, 5% to 6% of naive CD4, approximately 4% of naive CD8, 2% to 2.5% of memory CD4, and approximately 0.4% of memory CD8 clonotypes were shared. Even with the large sequencing depth, rarefaction of the sorted-subset datasets indicated that sequencing was incomplete.

TCR CDR3 regions were amplified from genomic DNA by multiplex PCR using the deep immunoSEQ assay. Genomic DNA extracted from each cell subset was distributed evenly over all wells of several immunoSEQ 96-well plates, and each plate served as one replicate. For sorted subsets, roughly 0.2 ug genomic DNA, equal to 30,000 or so T cell genomes, was loaded into each replicate PCR. Purified libraries were quantified with a Qubit 3.0 fluorometer, sized on a Bioanalyzer 2100, and re-quantified with the KAPA Library Quantification kit. Each immunoSEQ 96-well plate was sequenced on its own single-read 150-cycle Illumina NextSeq 550 flow cell. In the authors' own workflow: The immunoSEQ output contained only junctional sequences without quality scores, so filtering could not match that applied to full-length reads. Sequences were annotated with PyIR, a Python wrapper for IgBLAST v1.9, using IMGT germline references to assign V/J genes and CDR3. Reads were removed for weak V/J assignments (E-value above 1e-6), missing CDR3, stop codons, out-of-frame junctions, or ambiguous translated residues. V3J clonotypes were defined by identical inferred V gene, J gene, and CDR3 amino acid sequence. Percentage overlap between repertoires was calculated by dividing the number of shared unique clonotypes by the size of the smaller repertoire. Richness of each repertoire was evaluated using RTK rarefaction, the Chao1 estimator, and Recon v2.1 estimates of unobserved clonotypes. For all TCRbeta clonotypes obtained by the gDNA method from a few donors, generation probabilities were computed with OLGA. TCRdb took this table from immuneACCESS and kept in-frame rearrangements with V and J called. Such tables lack part of the clones; where checked against another copy, unresolved V genes explain under half of the gap, and the rest is unexplained. V and J calls and clone size come straight from that table; D and trimming were deduced from the DNA. Across this sample there are approximately 1.1 million clones, with 75% to 85% seen only once. The top ten constitute 0.52% of the sample.

Healthy HIV-negative adults with no recently reported acute infections or vaccinations were included as donors. Only Caucasian adults living in Nashville, Tennessee, USA were represented among the donors. CD4+ T cells were enriched through magnetic negative selection, after which naive cells were positively selected on CD45RA and the remaining negative fraction served as the memory subset. Blood was collected by leukapheresis, and PBMCs were isolated by Ficoll-Histopaque density gradient centrifugation and then cryopreserved in liquid nitrogen vapor phase. Analytical flow cytometry was used to check the purity and quantity of each magnetically sorted T cell population. Each sorted fraction had its genomic DNA isolated and then quantified by UV absorbance on a Nanodrop 2000c.

This chain joins TRBV5-1 to TRBJ2-1; the D gene remains uncertain. What was sequenced was memory CD4+ T cells from PBMCs. What the cell subset or site label conveys for this sample: CD45RA-negative fraction. The source is a man younger than 30 in good health. Some clones in this sample may be carry-over from other donors' samples. The CDR3 region reads CASSVARLFHEQFF. The nucleotides are TGCGCAAGCTCCGTAGCCCGATTGTTTCATGAGCAGTTCTTC.